This entry lists 22 T cell receptor beta chains sequenced from one sample in a study of cytomegalovirus exposure and HLA in healthy donors. It was with 60 Vbeta and 13 Jbeta primers that the PCR ran. The method was immunoSEQ multiplex PCR; TCRdb's version includes in-frame clones alone and lacks a portion of them. Of some 130,000 clones listed, roughly 78% are singletons. Sequencing was performed on PBMCs. These receptors were taken from a man between 40 and 49 years old in good health and CMV-seropositive.

This chain uses TRBV5-1 with TRBJ1-2; D gene ambiguous. V was clipped by 0 bases and J by 5 bases, with 11 bases between them. Germline CDR1 SGHRS, CDR2 YFSETQ. The CDR3 length is 14 residues. CDR3 DNA sequence: TGCGCCAGCAGCTTGGGGGGAGCCCTATATGGCTACACCTTC. It yields the protein CASSLGGALYGYTF.

This chain uses TRBV5-4 with TRBJ2-7; D ambiguous. From germline, CDR1 is SGHNT and CDR2 YYREEE (reference sequence). Trimming stripped 4 bases from V and 3 bases from J, with 11 bases between. This CDR3 region has 13 residues. This CDR3 reads CASSQDSYYEQYF. Here the CDR3 DNA reads TGTGCCAGCAGCCAAGACTCCTACTACGAGCAGTACTTC.

This rearrangement joins TRBV6-5 to TRBJ2-2; TRBD2 matches 12 bases. Germline trimming cut 4 bases from V and 4 bases from J; bases unmatched to any gene: 4. The germline CDR1 and CDR2 sequences are MNHEY and SVGAGI. The CDR3 length is 16 residues. The CDR3 protein is CASSFGLAGLTGELFF. CDR3 nucleotide sequence: TGTGCCAGCAGTTTTGGACTAGCGGGACTCACCGGGGAGCTGTTTTTT.

This chain connects TRBV4-2 to TRBJ1-2, with a tentative D call TRBD1 (6 bases). The V and J ends lost 0 bases and 5 bases respectively, with 7 bases between them. Germline values: CDR1 LGHNA, CDR2 YNFKEQ. The CDR3 consists of 13 residues. The CDR3 spells CASSQDQGYGYTF. CDR3 nucleotides: TGTGCCAGCAGCCAAGATCAGGGGTATGGCTACACCTTC.

The chain employs TRBV2 and TRBJ1-3, with D maybe TRBD1 (6 bases). The germline gives CDR1 SNHLY, CDR2 FYNNEI. V was clipped by 6 bases and J by 0 bases, with 12 bases between them. The CDR3 runs to 15 residues. CDR3 sequence: CASSFDRNSGNTIYF. CDR3 DNA sequence: TGTGCCAGCAGCTTTGACAGGAACTCTGGAAACACCATATATTTT.

The rearrangement uses TRBV7-6 and TRBJ2-5; 7 nucleotides match TRBD2. Unmatched junction bases numbered 11, after V lost 5 bases and J lost 5 bases. The length of the CDR3 is 15 residues. CDR1 is SGHVS, CDR2 FNYEAQ, per germline. Here the CDR3 reads CASSQRAGTWETQYF. The DNA of the CDR3 is TGTGCCAGCAGCCAACGAGCGGGGACTTGGGAGACCCAGTACTTC.

This clone appeared a few times. At one end the junction does not follow the germline gene, possibly because of a read error. The rearrangement links TRBV29-1 to TRBJ2-5; D possibly corresponds to TRBD1 (5 bases). The CDR3 length is 19 residues. Germline V lookup: CDR1 SQVTM, CDR2 ANQGSEA. Here the CDR3 reads CCVEDSNPNRLWGQETQYF. The CDR3 DNA sequence: TGCTGCGTTGAAGATAGCAATCCTAACAGGTTATGGGGCCAAGAGACCCAGTACTTC.

This chain joins TRBV11-2 and TRBJ2-7, with TRBD2 matching 7 bases. CDR1 is SGHAT, CDR2 FQNNGV, per germline. This CDR3 has 14 residues. J was trimmed by 0 bases and V by 3 bases; bases with no gene match: 2. CDR3 nucleotides: TGTGCCAGCAGCTTGCTAGCGGACTCCTACGAGCAGTACTTC. It is translated as CASSLLADSYEQYF.

This clone was seen a handful of times. CDR3 sequence (DNA): TGTGCCAGCAGCCTCCCACCGGGACAATCGAACACCGGGGAGCTGTTTTTT. The encoded protein is CASSLPPGQSNTGELFF. V usage is TRBV5-4 and J usage is TRBJ2-2; tentative D call: TRBD1 (6 bases). V lost 4 bases and J lost 0, with 16 bases in between. In germline, CDR1 is SGHNT, CDR2 YYREEE (reference sequence). The length of the CDR3 is 17 residues.

This clone has a single count. The chain links TRBV5-6 to TRBJ1-5; D is possibly TRBD1 (6 bases). This CDR3 comprises 15 residues. CDR1 is SGHDT and CDR2 is YYEEEE in the germline V gene. V lost 4 bases, J lost 2 bases, and 13 bases lay in between. The CDR3 region has the DNA TGTGCCAGCAGCCGAGGGGGAGAGGGCAATCAGCCCCAGCATTTT. Its protein is CASSRGGEGNQPQHF.

The chain is built from TRBV4-1 and TRBJ2-1; 7 positions agree with TRBD2. The CDR3 has 17 amino acids. Germline V gene lookup returns CDR1 MGHRA and CDR2 YSYEKL. V was pared by 2 bases and J by 1 base, with 8 bases of the junction left unmatched. In DNA form, the CDR3 reads TGCGCCAGCAGCCAACATAACGGGAGGAAGTCCTACAATGAGCAGTTCTTC. The encoded protein is CASSQHNGRKSYNEQFF.

The chain employs TRBV4-1 and TRBJ2-7, with 11 bases lining up with TRBD2. The ends lost 4 bases at V and 2 bases at J; junction bases unmatched: 10. The CDR3 is made up of 17 amino acids. Per germline, CDR1 MGHRA and CDR2 YSYEKL. Here the CDR3 DNA reads TGCGCCAGCAGCCGGAACCCGGGACTAGCGGATACCTACGAGCAGTACTTC. Residues: CASSRNPGLADTYEQYF.

The chain joins TRBV21-1 to TRBJ2-7; the DNA was not compared with TRBD2, the D call given in the table. TRBV21-1 is tagged as a pseudogene. This CDR3 is 16 amino acids long. Written as DNA, the CDR3 is TGTGCCAGCAGCAAAGGAGGAATAGCGGTCCACTACGAGCAGTACTTC. Translating it yields CASSKGGIAVHYEQYF.

This chain uses TRBV5-1 with TRBJ2-1; TRBD2 agrees at 9 bases. The CDR3 length is 14 residues. Unmatched junction bases numbered 6, after V lost 4 bases and J lost 7 bases. The germline V gene has CDR1 SGHRS and CDR2 YFSETQ. The CDR3 DNA is TGCGCCAGCAGCCCGGCGGGAGGGCGGAATGAGCAGTTCTTC. Translated: CASSPAGGRNEQFF.

The V gene is TRBV27, the J gene TRBJ1-6, with D unresolved. Trimming removed 3 bases at V and 4 bases at J, with 10 bases between. Germline V gene sequence: CDR1 MNHEY, CDR2 SMNVEV (reference sequence). This CDR3 contains 15 residues. CDR3 in amino acids: CASSLFLEYNSPLHF. The CDR3 DNA reads as TGTGCCAGCAGTTTGTTTTTAGAGTATAATTCACCCCTCCACTTT.

The V and J genes are TRBV7-8 and TRBJ1-3; D is perhaps TRBD1 (6 bases). Trimming removed 5 bases at V and 2 bases at J, with 13 bases between. CDR3 length: 15 amino acids. The germline CDR1 and CDR2 sequences are SGHVS and FQNEAQ. CDR3 DNA: TGTGCCAGCAGCCCAAGTAGGACAGCTGGAAACACCATATATTTT. This codes for CASSPSRTAGNTIYF.

The chain recombines TRBV7-2 with TRBJ2-3; no firm D call. V was clipped by 0 bases and J by 2 bases, with 9 bases between them. This CDR3 has 15 amino acids. The germline gives CDR1 SGHTA, CDR2 FQGNSA. The CDR3 sequence is CASSLAAVTTDTQYF. The CDR3 DNA reads TGTGCCAGCAGCTTAGCGGCAGTAACCACAGATACGCAGTATTTT.

This clone was seen a single time. The J gene is TRBJ1-1, the V gene TRBV28; no definite D call. The CDR3 has 13 amino acids. The germline gives CDR1 MDHEN, CDR2 SYDVKM. Between the trimmed V and J ends, which lost 3 bases and 0 bases, there was a span of 5 bases. The CDR3 region is CASSFDLNTEAFF. The CDR3 coding sequence is TGTGCCAGCAGTTTTGACTTGAACACTGAAGCTTTCTTT.

This chain links TRBV19 with TRBJ1-2; 11 positions agree with TRBD1. Trimming at V came to 5 bases and at J to 6 bases, leaving 5 bases not matched to a gene. The germline V gene has CDR1 LNHDA and CDR2 SQIVND (reference sequence). This CDR3 has 14 residues. CDR3: CASSRRTGGHGYTF. DNA for the CDR3: TGTGCCAGTAGTCGGAGGACAGGGGGCCATGGCTACACCTTC. Complete variable domain (other parts from reference TRBV19 and TRBJ1-2): DGGITQSPKYLFRKEGQNVTLSCEQNLNHDAMYWYRQDPGQGLRLIYYSQIVNDFQKGDIAEGYSVSREKKESFPLTVTSAQKNPTAFYLCASSRRTGGHGYTFGSGTRLTVV.

About this clone itself: At the DNA level, this CDR3 is encoded by other sequences in the same sample as well. The J gene is TRBJ2-7, the V gene TRBV29-1; 11 bases match TRBD1. This CDR3 is built from 14 residues. CDR1 is SQVTM and CDR2 is ANQGSEA in the germline V gene. V gave up 4 bases and J gave up 3 bases; unmatched junction bases: 5. CDR3: CSVGTGGSLYEQYF. CDR3 sequence (DNA): TGCAGCGTTGGGACAGGGGGCTCCCTCTACGAGCAGTACTTC.

The chain uses TRBV10-3 and TRBJ2-5; 12 bases map to TRBD2. The CDR3 has 16 residues. After removal of 3 bases from V and 6 bases from J, the junction contained 8 bases not matched to a gene. The germline V gene has CDR1 ENHRY and CDR2 SYGVKD. CDR3 region: CAISDRTSGNGKTQYF. CDR3 in DNA: TGTGCCATCAGTGACAGGACTAGCGGGAATGGAAAGACCCAGTACTTC.

Concerning this clone: At one boundary the junction diverges from the germline segment, which might be a read error. The chain combines TRBV7-9 with TRBJ2-5, with 9 bases aligning to TRBD2. The CDR3 consists of 17 residues. From germline, CDR1 is SEHNR and CDR2 FQNEAQ (reference sequence). CDR3 loop: CSSSPRLAETTRETQYF. The CDR3 DNA reads as TGTTCCAGCAGCCCTAGACTAGCGGAGACCACGCGAGAGACCCAGTACTTC. Full variable domain (rest looked up from reference TRBV7-9 and TRBJ2-5): DTGVSQNPRHKITKRGQNVTFRCDPISEHNRLYWYRQTLGQGPEFLTYFQNEAQLEKSRLLSDRFSAERPKGSFSTLEIQRTEQGDSAMYLCSSSPRLAETTRETQYFGPGTRLLVL.